Listed below are T cell receptor beta chains from one sample, sequenced in a study of blood T cells in healthy people across ages. TCRdb called the 5' RACE reads again in MiXCR, with one record for every CDR3 protein. The sample has over 500,000 distinct CDR3 sequences, over 40% seen once. Sequenced: blood. These TCRs come from a woman older than 75 in good health. CDR3s include the opening cysteine and the closing phenylalanine or tryptophan. A clone size is listed for some rows: how often the clone was seen (once, few, many), or a class if it is expanded.

size | V | CDR3
. | TRBV5-5 | CTSSLSGTSGGEQYF
once | TRBV7-9 | CASSPIWGNTEAFF
many | TRBV4-1 | CASSPATTYEQYF
once | TRBV12-3/TRBV12-4 | CASSVGFEWEAFF
. | TRBV24-1 | CATSDLTSGSANEQYF
few | TRBV7-9 | CATQWTEYNEQYF
many | TRBV5-1 | CASSPGSGRDSEQFF
once | TRBV27 | CASSPVTGQHNQPQHF
few | TRBV12-3/TRBV12-4 | CASSFAGEAYNEQFF
. | TRBV5-1 | CASSLSRSSGNTIYF
. | TRBV24-1 | CATSDGTSGSTDTQYF
many | TRBV29-1 | CSVEGATTDTQYF
many | TRBV3-1 | CASSQDAHTDTQYF
few | TRBV6-6 | CASTTYRGGLGFKAFF
many | TRBV2 | CASSQDSHDEQFF
. | TRBV2 | CASSEALGAGGNQPQHF
many | TRBV28 | CASSTRDRVVGAKNIQYF
. | TRBV10-3 | CAIRRYRVSYEQYF
. | TRBV10-2 | CASTVGTSDAYEQYF
many | TRBV18 | CASSPGASSYEQYF
few | TRBV7-6 | CASSPAGETQYF
. | TRBV6-2/TRBV6-3 | CASSYSADSNQPQHF
few | TRBV7-2 | CASSLGTRGPYEQYF
many | TRBV6-1 | CASSTLTGRLLAKNIQYF
few | TRBV11-2 | CASSLVGLGGGPTEAFF
once | TRBV29-1 | CSVEGLDRRAEQYF